This TCR beta chain was documented in a study of response to subunit inactivated influenza vaccine. The V end was cut by 6 bases, the J end by 5 bases, with 32 bases between. This CDR3 comprises 19 residues. Germline CDR1 reads SGHDT; CDR2 reads YYEEEE. TCRdb redid the calling of the RT-PCR reads with MiXCR, one entry per CDR3 protein. The table lists 540,000 or so distinct CDR3 sequences, roughly 13% of them singletons. This clonotype was seen only a few times. J is TRBJ1-2 and V is TRBV5-6; D perhaps matches TRBD1 (5 bases). This clonotype was obtained from a middle-aged man who received an inactivated influenza vaccine. Sequencing was performed on PBMCs from blood, taken roughly 6 weeks after vaccination. CDR3 amino acids: CASNPLKGEQLVTEYGYTF. CDR3 DNA: TGTGCCAGCAACCCTCTAAAAGGGGAACAACTGGTAACTGAGTATGGCTACACCTTC.